Listed below are T cell receptor beta chains from one sample, sequenced in a study of siplizumab effects on memory and regulatory T cells. Sequencing used immunoSEQ multiplex PCR; TCRdb keeps in-frame clones, though not all of them. Of about 91,000 clones in the sample, 80% to 95% were seen once. Sequenced: CD8+ T cells sorted from blood. These receptors were obtained from a human donor in good health. Each CDR3 is given with its conserved first and last residue. A D gene is named only where the DNA matches it firmly. Size is stated for part of the rows, as once, few or many counts, or as a class when the clone is expanded.

v_gene	j_gene	abundance	d_gene	CDR3aa	CDR3nt
TRBV29-1	TRBJ1-1	.	.	CSVEDFTGRGSTEAFF	TGCAGCGTTGAAGATTTTACAGGGCGGGGGAGCACTGAAGCTTTCTTT
TRBV4-2	TRBJ1-1	.	TRBD1	CASTRDRENTEAFF	TGTGCCAGCACCAGGGACAGGGAAAACACTGAAGCTTTCTTT
TRBV4-1	TRBJ2-7	once	.	CASSQVLWGYEQYF	TGCGCCAGCAGCCAAGTGCTATGGGGGTACGAGCAGTACTTC
TRBV28	TRBJ2-1	.	TRBD2	CASSDLAGGSHEQFF	TGTGCCAGCAGTGATCTAGCGGGAGGATCGCATGAGCAGTTCTTC
TRBV7-9	TRBJ1-1	once	.	CASSLVAGEAFF	TGTGCCAGCAGCTTAGTTGCGGGTGAAGCTTTCTTT
TRBV30	TRBJ2-3	.	.	CAWSTGATTDTQYF	TGTGCCTGGAGTACGGGGGCCACCACAGATACGCAGTATTTT
TRBV5-6	TRBJ2-1	.	.	CASSLGQGSYNEQFF	TGTGCCAGCAGCTTGGGCCAGGGAAGCTACAATGAGCAGTTCTTC
TRBV10-1	TRBJ1-1	.	.	CASRDGQSTFF	TGCGCCAGCAGGGATGGACAGAGTACTTTCTTT
TRBV2	TRBJ2-1	.	.	CASSERRSSYNEQFF	TGTGCCAGCAGTGAACGCCGGAGCTCCTACAATGAGCAGTTCTTC
TRBV19	TRBJ2-7	.	TRBD2	CASSSGSGSGFYEQYF	TGTGCCAGTAGTTCCGGGTCGGGTAGCGGGTTCTACGAGCAGTACTTC
TRBV5-6	TRBJ2-7	.	.	CASSWGQGSYEQYF	TGTGCCAGCAGCTGGGGCCAGGGTAGTTACGAGCAGTACTTC
TRBV6-1	TRBJ1-2	.	TRBD1	CASNPGTELYGYTF	TGTGCCAGCAACCCCGGGACAGAATTATATGGCTACACCTTC
TRBV27	TRBJ1-2	.	TRBD1	CASSLRDSGFYGYTF	TGTGCCAGCAGTTTGAGGGACAGCGGATTCTATGGCTACACCTTC
TRBV4-1	TRBJ1-5	few	.	CASSQVEGTNQPQHF	TGCGCCAGCAGCCAAGTCGAGGGTACCAATCAGCCCCAGCATTTT
TRBV18	TRBJ1-1	once	TRBD1	CASSPSLWRVSRTGAPGAFF	TGTGCCAGCTCACCTAGTCTTTGGAGGGTATCCCGGACAGGGGCACCCGGAGCTTTCTTT
TRBV13	TRBJ2-7	.	.	CASSLQGPRYEQYF	TGTGCCAGCAGCTTACAGGGGCCCCGCTACGAGCAGTACTTC
TRBV6-6	TRBJ1-1	.	TRBD1	CASTQLPGGTEAFF	TGTGCCAGCACTCAGTTGCCAGGGGGCACTGAAGCTTTCTTT
TRBV7-3	TRBJ2-6	.	TRBD1	CASSQQGSAGANVLTF	TGTGCCAGCAGCCAACAGGGGTCGGCAGGGGCCAACGTCCTGACTTTC
TRBV4-2	TRBJ1-5	.	.	CASSQDMAGGQPQHF	TGTGCCAGCAGCCAAGATATGGCAGGCGGTCAGCCCCAGCATTTT
TRBV19	TRBJ2-2	once	.	CASSMMDTDAGELFF	TGTGCCAGTAGTATGATGGACACTGACGCCGGGGAGCTGTTTTTT
TRBV19	TRBJ2-2	.	.	CASSMGSTGELFF	TGTGCCAGTAGTATGGGGTCCACCGGGGAGCTGTTTTTT
TRBV6-5	TRBJ2-1	.	.	CASSYGAGVNEQFF	TGTGCCAGCAGTTACGGGGCAGGGGTGAATGAGCAGTTCTTC
TRBV5-6	TRBJ1-1	.	.	CASSLAPGEAFF	TGTGCCAGCAGCTTGGCCCCCGGTGAAGCTTTCTTT
TRBV4-1	TRBJ2-7	.	TRBD1	CASSQLPGTGPYEQYF	TGCGCCAGCAGCCAACTACCTGGGACAGGACCCTACGAGCAGTACTTC
TRBV10-2	TRBJ1-4	.	.	CASSGGAGTNEKLFF	TGCGCCAGCAGCGGGGGGGCGGGAACTAATGAAAAACTGTTTTTT
TRBV6-6	TRBJ2-1	.	.	CASRRDNVNEQFF	TGTGCCAGCAGAAGGGACAATGTGAATGAGCAGTTCTTC
TRBV12-5	TRBJ2-3	.	.	CASGLVGGSTDTQYF	TGTGCTAGTGGTTTGGTAGGAGGGAGCACAGATACGCAGTATTTT
TRBV19	TRBJ1-1	.	.	CASSTGTGTEAFF	TGTGCCAGTAGTACCGGGACGGGCACTGAAGCTTTCTTT
TRBV4-1	TRBJ1-1	.	TRBD1	CASGTGTVAFF	TGCGCCAGCGGCACCGGGACAGTGGCTTTCTTT
TRBV5-6	TRBJ1-1	.	.	CATEEGGSMNTEAFF	TGTGCCACCGAGGAGGGGGGCTCGATGAACACTGAAGCTTTCTTT
TRBV27	TRBJ1-1	.	TRBD1	CASSFDRGTTEAFF	TGTGCCAGCAGTTTCGACAGGGGAACCACTGAAGCTTTCTTT
TRBV5-1	TRBJ2-5	.	TRBD1	CASSSDRGETQYF	TGCGCCAGCAGCTCGGACAGGGGAGAGACCCAGTACTTC
TRBV5-1	TRBJ2-1	.	.	CASSFRGGWNEQFF	TGCGCCAGCAGCTTCCGGGGAGGTTGGAATGAGCAGTTCTTC
TRBV7-8	TRBJ2-6	once	TRBD1	CASSLARTGASGANVLTF	TGTGCCAGCAGCTTAGCTCGGACAGGTGCCTCTGGGGCCAACGTCCTGACTTTC
TRBV4-3	TRBJ1-2	few	TRBD1	CASSQDGTGGSGYTF	TGCGCCAGCAGCCAAGATGGTACAGGGGGCAGTGGCTACACCTTC
TRBV7-9	TRBJ2-1	.	TRBD2	CASSLGRLAGHEQFF	TGTGCCAGCAGCTTAGGTAGACTAGCCGGTCATGAGCAGTTCTTC
TRBV5-1	TRBJ2-1	.	.	CASSPESELTIYNEQFF	TGCGCCAGCAGCCCAGAGTCAGAACTCACTATTTACAATGAGCAGTTCTTC
TRBV11-3	TRBJ2-3	.	.	CASNWGGTDTQYF	TGTGCCAGCAACTGGGGCGGCACAGATACGCAGTATTTT
TRBV21-1	TRBJ1-1	.	.	CASSKNMEAFF	TGTGCCAGCAGCAAAAATATGGAAGCTTTCTTT
TRBV4-1	TRBJ1-4	.	TRBD1	CASSQDGRGRGNEKLFF	TGCGCCAGCAGCCAAGACGGCAGGGGGCGGGGTAATGAAAAACTGTTTTTT
TRBV15	TRBJ2-6	.	TRBD1	CATSPQQGSGANVLTF	TGTGCCACCAGCCCACAACAGGGGTCTGGGGCCAACGTCCTGACTTTC